This TCR beta chain emerged from a study of spatial heterogeneity in lung cancer. MiXCR, applied by TCRdb to the 5' RACE reads, yields one record per CDR3 protein. The repertoire includes fewer than 11,000 distinct CDR3 sequences, approximately 12% of them detected once, and over 9.5% sits in the top ten. This clonotype was counted many times. Its antigen is as yet unknown. Because the library targeted alpha chains, this beta chain is an off-target read whose size means little. Study conclusions and caveats: Tumor mutation counts were tracked by expanded intratumoral alpha and beta TCR counts.

V lost 4 bases to trimming and J lost 4 bases; unmatched junction nucleotides: 4. Per germline, CDR1 SEHNR and CDR2 FQNEAQ (reference sequence). The CDR3 runs 15 residues. Time point reported: sample taken at primary tumor resection. This receptor was identified in a male donor with early-stage non-small cell lung cancer. The chain is built from TRBV7-9 and TRBJ2-2, with TRBD1 identical over 9 bases. The sample here was lung tumor tissue, taken at surgery. CDR3 nucleotides: TGTGCCAGCAGCTGGGACAGGGTGGGCACCGGGGAGCTGTTTTTT. The encoded protein is CASSWDRVGTGELFF.